The clone carrying this TCR beta chain was counted only a few times. The source of the sample is a study of blood T cell repertoires in COVID-19. Using immunoSEQ multiplex PCR, the repertoire was profiled, and TCRdb retains in-frame clones only, with some absent. The profile shows about 110,000 clones, 80% to 90% of them singletons. Trimming cost V 1 base and J 2 bases, with 13 bases left between them. The germline gives CDR1 SNHLY, CDR2 FYNNEI. The CDR3 runs 16 residues. This TCR was recovered from a woman aged 60-75 years with acute or convalescent COVID-19. V and J are TRBV2 and TRBJ2-3; tentatively, D is TRBD2 (5 bases). Material: peripheral blood. The CDR3 region has the DNA TGTGCCAGCAGTGAAGGGGCGGCGCGGGTCACAGATACGCAGTATTTT. This encodes CASSEGAARVTDTQYF.